This is a list of T cell receptor beta chains from one sample in a study of blood T cell repertoires in COVID-19. Using immunoSEQ multiplex PCR, the repertoire was profiled, and TCRdb retains in-frame clones only, with some absent. The sample has about 94,000 clones; about 77% are singletons. The specimen sequenced was peripheral blood. The receptors derive from a man between 65 and 85 years old with COVID-19, enrolled during active disease. CDR3s include the opening cysteine and the closing phenylalanine or tryptophan. Each record gives: J gene, D gene, CDR3 length, clone size, V gene, CDR3 protein. The D gene is left open where the match is weak. Not all rows give a size; the values are once, few, many and, for expanded clones, a class.

>TRBJ1-2|TRBD1|18|NA|TRBV3-1/TRBV3-2
CASSPLEGQAAGNYGYTF
>TRBJ1-2|NA|12|NA|TRBV2
CASNRQDYGYTF
>TRBJ1-2|NA|14|NA|TRBV5-1
CASSFDRNDYGYTF
>TRBJ2-3|TRBD2|16|NA|TRBV10-1
CASSGGSGRKGDTQYF
>TRBJ2-1|TRBD1|16|NA|TRBV4-2
CASSQGDSRVYNEQFF
>TRBJ1-1|NA|15|once|TRBV7-9
CASSFAGRKYTEAFF
>TRBJ2-5|NA|13|few|TRBV15
CATSEGGRETQYF
>TRBJ1-1|TRBD1|14|NA|TRBV3-1/TRBV3-2
CASSRDRGGTEAFF
>TRBJ2-5|NA|14|NA|TRBV28
CASSPNSKQETQYF
>TRBJ1-5|NA|17|NA|TRBV19
CASSILTGYGSNQPQHF
>TRBJ2-1|TRBD2|16|NA|TRBV6-5
CASSSGTRLYYNEQFF
>TRBJ2-3|TRBD2|15|NA|TRBV5-5
CASREPSGGADTQYF
>TRBJ1-1|NA|13|NA|TRBV19
CASSIIKNTEAFF
>TRBJ1-1|NA|15|NA|TRBV7-9
CASSLEQGSNTEAFF
>TRBJ1-1|TRBD1|14|few|TRBV7-9
CASRRTGSDTEAFF
>TRBJ1-1|TRBD1|14|NA|TRBV9
CASSLGQGGTEAFF
>TRBJ2-7|TRBD1|14|once|TRBV10-3
CAISTTGGSYEQYF
>TRBJ2-7|TRBD2|16|NA|TRBV11-2
CASSPSLLAGGYEQYF
>TRBJ2-7|TRBD1|15|NA|TRBV7-2
CASSPGQGVDYEQYF
>TRBJ1-4|NA|14|NA|TRBV4-1
CASSLTRGGEKLFF
>TRBJ1-1|NA|13|NA|TRBV6-5
CASSYDLRSEAFF
>TRBJ2-3|NA|19|NA|TRBV6-2/TRBV6-3
CASTYSEQGGTGGTDTQYF
>TRBJ2-7|NA|12|many|TRBV11-2
CASRFRGNEQYF
>TRBJ1-2|NA|12|NA|TRBV28
CASSSQRYGYTF
>TRBJ2-5|NA|16|NA|TRBV27
CASSLSTGAPWETQYF